Below, one TCR beta chain is given with its context. Time point meaning: before trial treatment. This entry comes from a study of low-dose radiotherapy and immunotherapy resistance in tumors. Study overall: Intravenous ipilimumab 1 mg/kg every six weeks was given with nivolumab 240 mg every two weeks.

Both TCRalpha and TCRbeta chains were reverse transcribed with V-gene-specific primers. A roughly 20-cycle PCR with a constant-region primer and V-primer adapter amplified TCRs. By in vitro transcription, the isolated mRNA was amplified. TCRdb reprocessed the reads with MiXCR, giving one entry per CDR3 protein. The sample includes 80,000 to 90,000 distinct CDR3 sequences, roughly a sixth of them seen just once. The CDR3 runs 12 residues. Germline loops: CDR1 MNHNS, CDR2 SASEGT. V was cut by 5 bases and J by 4 bases, with 9 bases left in between. Sequencing was performed on PBMCs, taken before treatment. This TCR was sampled from a male donor with prostate cancer. This chain links TRBV6-1 with TRBJ2-7, with D uncertain. CDR3 sequence reads: CASSYQEYEQYF. The CDR3 DNA follows: TGTGCCAGCAGTTACCAGGAGTACGAGCAGTACTTC.